This T cell receptor beta chain is from a study of T cell changes during pregnancy in multiple sclerosis. The CDR3 runs 17 residues. Trimming removed 3 bases at V and 0 bases at J, with 15 bases between. In germline, CDR1 is SGHVS, CDR2 FQNEAQ. This clone came up once. TCRdb's table, derived via immunoSEQ multiplex PCR, lists solely in-frame clones and lacks some. Found here are tens of thousands of clones, around nine tenths of them singletons; the top ten hold 5.7%. Specimen: CD8+ T cells from peripheral blood mononuclear cells, collected before pregnancy. The chain has TRBV7-8 and TRBJ1-3; no reliable D call. The receptor comes from a female donor with multiple sclerosis, enrolled in a pregnancy study. The CDR3 region is CASSFYQNSYSGNTIYF. As DNA, the CDR3 is TGTGCCAGCAGCTTTTATCAGAACAGCTACTCTGGAAACACCATATATTTT.